The TCR beta chain under discussion was sequenced for a study of shared clonotypes between healthy human individuals. Study observations and caveats: What naive subsets generally showed was a larger estimated richness than memory subsets showed. Blood was the only sampled material, and tissue repertoires likely differ.

Notes on this clone: Its antigen is unknown.

Naivety among CD8 cells was defined by CD45RO negativity and positive CCR7 selection, thereby excluding terminally differentiated effector memory CD45RA+ cells. Measured with immunoSEQ multiplex PCR; TCRdb has only the in-frame clones, and not every one. The table lists more than 2 million clones, 85% to 95% of them singletons. This CDR3 contains 17 residues. V lost 8 bases and J lost 3, with 26 bases in between. Germline V gene data show CDR1 as SGHVS and CDR2 as FNYEAQ. The specimen sequenced was naive CD8+ T cells from PBMCs. The genes are TRBV7-6 and TRBJ2-7, with D perhaps TRBD1 or TRBD2 (5 bases each). The source is a man aged 18 to 30 in good health. Some clones in this sample may be carry-over from other donors' samples. The CDR3 sequence is CASSTHPNSEGHYEQYF. Here the CDR3 DNA reads TGTGCCAGCTCAACTCACCCGAACAGTGAGGGGCACTACGAGCAGTACTTC.